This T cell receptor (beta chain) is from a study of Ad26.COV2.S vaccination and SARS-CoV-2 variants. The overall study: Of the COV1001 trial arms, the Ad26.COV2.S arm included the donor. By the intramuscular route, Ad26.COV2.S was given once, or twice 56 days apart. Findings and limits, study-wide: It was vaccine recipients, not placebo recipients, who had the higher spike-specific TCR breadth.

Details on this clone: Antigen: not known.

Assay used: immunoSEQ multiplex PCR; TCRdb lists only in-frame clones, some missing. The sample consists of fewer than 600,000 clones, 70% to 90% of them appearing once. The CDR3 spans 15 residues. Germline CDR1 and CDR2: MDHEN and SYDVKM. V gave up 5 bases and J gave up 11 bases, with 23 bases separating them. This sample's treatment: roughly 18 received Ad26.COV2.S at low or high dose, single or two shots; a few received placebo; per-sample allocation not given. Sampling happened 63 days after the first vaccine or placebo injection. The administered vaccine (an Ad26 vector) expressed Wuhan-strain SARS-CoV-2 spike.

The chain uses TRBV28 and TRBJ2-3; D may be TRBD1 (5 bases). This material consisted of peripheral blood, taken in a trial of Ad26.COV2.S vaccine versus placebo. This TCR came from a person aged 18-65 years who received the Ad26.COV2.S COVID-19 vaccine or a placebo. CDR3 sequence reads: CASSQAGSISGQQYF. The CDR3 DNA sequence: TGTGCCAGCAGTCAGGCTGGGTCGATCTCAGGACAGCAGTATTTT.